A selection of T cell receptor beta chains follows, all from one sample in a study of breast tumors, draining lymph nodes, adjacent tissues. TCRdb processed the multiplex PCR reads anew with MiXCR; each CDR3 protein has one entry. The sample includes 85,000 to 120,000 distinct CDR3 sequences, roughly 33% of them seen just once. The sample comprised axillary lymph node tissue. These receptor sequences come from a female donor with breast cancer. Some clones in this sample may be carry-over from other donors' samples. Both conserved end residues are part of each CDR3. D genes are given only for firm matches. Clone size, where shown, is once, few, many, or a class for clones that have expanded.

CDR3nt | CDR3aa | v_gene | d_gene | abundance | j_gene
TGTGCCAGCAGCTCAACTAGCGGGGGGTACAATGAGCAGTTCTTC | CASSSTSGGYNEQFF | TRBV7-9 | TRBD2 | many | TRBJ2-1
TGTGCCAGCAGCCCCCTCCGGGACGGTAATCAGCCCCAGCATTTT | CASSPLRDGNQPQHF | TRBV6-6 | - | many | TRBJ1-5
TGTGCCAGCAGCTCAACCCTTTTTGGAGCAAAGGGCTACACCTTC | CASSSTLFGAKGYTF | TRBV5-8 | - | many | TRBJ1-2
TGCGCCAGCAGCTTTCTAACAAACTCGAACACCGGGGAGCTGTTTTTT | CASSFLTNSNTGELFF | TRBV5-1 | - | many | TRBJ2-2
TGCAGTGCTCACCAGACAGGGCGCACTGAAGCTTTCTTT | CSAHQTGRTEAFF | TRBV20-1 | TRBD1 | many | TRBJ1-1
TGTGCCAGCAGCCCAAAAATAGGGACAGGGAGGGCAGATACGCAGTATTTT | CASSPKIGTGRADTQYF | TRBV9 | TRBD1 | many | TRBJ2-3
TGTGCCAGCAGCTTAGACAGGGGGCCTTATGGCTACACCTTC | CASSLDRGPYGYTF | TRBV7-2 | TRBD1 | many | TRBJ1-2
TGCAGTGCTAGAGATCCGGGAACGGGGACCCATGAGCAGTTCTTC | CSARDPGTGTHEQFF | TRBV20-1 | - | many | TRBJ2-1
TGTGCCTGGAGTAGGGGGGACGGAGGCTCCTACGAGCAGTACTTC | CAWSRGDGGSYEQYF | TRBV30 | - | many | TRBJ2-7
TGTGCCAGCGGTCACAGTAACTATGGCTACACCTTC | CASGHSNYGYTF | TRBV6-5 | - | - | TRBJ1-2
TGTGCCAGCAGCCCAGGAGGGTCGGGGAGTCAGCCCCAGCATTTT | CASSPGGSGSQPQHF | TRBV7-8 | - | many | TRBJ1-5
TGTGCCAGCAGTCGACAGGACACCTCCTCTGGAAACACCATATATTTT | CASSRQDTSSGNTIYF | TRBV28 | - | many | TRBJ1-3
TGTGCCAGTAGTAGGGGGGTCTTGGAGACCCAGTACTTC | CASSRGVLETQYF | TRBV19 | - | many | TRBJ2-5
TGTGCCAGCAGACTGGGGCTAGCGGGAGAGCAGTACTTC | CASRLGLAGEQYF | TRBV28 | TRBD2 | many | TRBJ2-7
TGTGCCAGCAGGCACCGGGGGGGGCGAGCGGGACTCTCCTACAATGAGCAGTTCTTC | CASRHRGGRAGLSYNEQFF | TRBV6-6 | TRBD2 | many | TRBJ2-1